The TCR beta chain described here comes from a study of OX40 agonist ivuxolimab in advanced cancers. TCRdb keeps only in-frame clones here, not all; method: immunoSEQ multiplex PCR. Of about 61,000 clones in the sample, more than 65% were seen once. J was trimmed by 7 bases and V by 0 bases; bases with no gene match: 7. Germline loops: CDR1 LGHNA, CDR2 YNFKEQ. CDR3 length: 16 amino acids. The starting material was CD4+ or CD8+ T cells sorted from blood, obtained in a trial of the OX40 agonist ivuxolimab. The genes are TRBV4-2 and TRBJ2-1; 9 nucleotides match TRBD1. The source is an adult with an advanced solid tumor such as melanoma, head and neck, liver or kidney cancer. The DNA for the CDR3 is TGTGCCAGCAGCCAAGACCCCGGGACAGGGAATAATGAGCAGTTCTTC. This gives the protein CASSQDPGTGNNEQFF.